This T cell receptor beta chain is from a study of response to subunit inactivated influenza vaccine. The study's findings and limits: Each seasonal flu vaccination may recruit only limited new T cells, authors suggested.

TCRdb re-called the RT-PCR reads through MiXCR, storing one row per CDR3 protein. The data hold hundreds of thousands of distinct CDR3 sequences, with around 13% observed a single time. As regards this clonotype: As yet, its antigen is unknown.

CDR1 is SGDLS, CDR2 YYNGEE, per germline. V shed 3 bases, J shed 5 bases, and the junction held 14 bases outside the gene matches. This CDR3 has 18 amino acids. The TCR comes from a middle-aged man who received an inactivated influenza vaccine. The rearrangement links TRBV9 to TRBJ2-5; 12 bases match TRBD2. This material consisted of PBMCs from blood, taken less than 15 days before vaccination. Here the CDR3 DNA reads TGTGCCAGCAGCGCACATGCGCGAACTAGCGGGAGGACGGAGACCCAGTACTTC. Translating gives CASSAHARTSGRTETQYF.